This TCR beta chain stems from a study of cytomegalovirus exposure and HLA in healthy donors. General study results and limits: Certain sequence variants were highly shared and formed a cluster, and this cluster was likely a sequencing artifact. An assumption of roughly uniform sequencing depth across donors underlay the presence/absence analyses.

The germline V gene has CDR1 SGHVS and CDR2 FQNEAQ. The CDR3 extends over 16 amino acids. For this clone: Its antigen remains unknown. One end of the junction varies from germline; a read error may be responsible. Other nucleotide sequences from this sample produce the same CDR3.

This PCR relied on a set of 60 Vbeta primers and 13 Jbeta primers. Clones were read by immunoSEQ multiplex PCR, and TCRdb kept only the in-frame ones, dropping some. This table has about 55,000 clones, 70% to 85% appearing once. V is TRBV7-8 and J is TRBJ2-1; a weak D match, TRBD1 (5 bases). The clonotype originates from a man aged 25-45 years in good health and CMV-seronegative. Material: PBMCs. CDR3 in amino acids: CASTLSRGPSYNEQFF. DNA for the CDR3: TGTGCCAGCACCTTAAGTAGGGGTCCCTCCTACAATGAGCAGTTCTTC.